The T cell receptor (beta chain) described here comes from a study of cytomegalovirus exposure and HLA in healthy donors. In the study overall: Genetic ancestry analysis placed 75% to 85% of the 300 to 400 donors that were genotyped in the Caucasian-associated cluster.

Whole-study findings and limits: Per a later analysis, approximately 16,000 TCR beta sequences showed association with HLA alleles at 0.05 false discovery rate. An Asian-associated ancestry cluster reportedly showed fewer N-insertions than the roughly 670-donor mean in a later analysis. Investigators reported some 150 TCR beta chains as tied to cytomegalovirus.

A few counts support this clone. Its antigen is still unknown. Both 60 Vbeta primers and 13 Jbeta primers went into the PCR. The repertoire was sequenced with immunoSEQ multiplex PCR; TCRdb's copy has only in-frame clones and lacks some. The repertoire holds 150,000 to 200,000 clones, with over 75% as singletons. Germline CDR1 is KGHSH and CDR2 is LQKENI. The CDR3 runs 14 residues. V gave up 5 bases and J gave up 5 bases; unmatched junction bases: 5. The chain couples TRBV18 to TRBJ1-4; 7 nucleotides match TRBD1. The material sequenced was PBMCs. This clonotype was obtained from a man aged 45-65 years in good health and CMV-seropositive. CDR3 DNA sequence: TGTGCCAGCTCATTCACAGGGGTGAATGAAAAACTGTTTTTT. It codes for CASSFTGVNEKLFF.